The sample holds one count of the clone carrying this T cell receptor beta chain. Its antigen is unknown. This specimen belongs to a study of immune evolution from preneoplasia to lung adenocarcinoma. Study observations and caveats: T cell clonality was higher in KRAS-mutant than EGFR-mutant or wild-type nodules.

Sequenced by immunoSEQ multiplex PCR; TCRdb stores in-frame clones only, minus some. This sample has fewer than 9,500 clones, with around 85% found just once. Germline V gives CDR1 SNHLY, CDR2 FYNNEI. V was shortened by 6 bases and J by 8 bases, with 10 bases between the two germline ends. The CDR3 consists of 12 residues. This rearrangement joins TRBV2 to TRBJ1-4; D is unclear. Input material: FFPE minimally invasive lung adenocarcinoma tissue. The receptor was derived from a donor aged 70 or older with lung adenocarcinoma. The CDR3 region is CASRGGNEKLFF. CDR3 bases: TGTGCCAGCAGGGGAGGGAACGAAAAACTGTTTTTT.